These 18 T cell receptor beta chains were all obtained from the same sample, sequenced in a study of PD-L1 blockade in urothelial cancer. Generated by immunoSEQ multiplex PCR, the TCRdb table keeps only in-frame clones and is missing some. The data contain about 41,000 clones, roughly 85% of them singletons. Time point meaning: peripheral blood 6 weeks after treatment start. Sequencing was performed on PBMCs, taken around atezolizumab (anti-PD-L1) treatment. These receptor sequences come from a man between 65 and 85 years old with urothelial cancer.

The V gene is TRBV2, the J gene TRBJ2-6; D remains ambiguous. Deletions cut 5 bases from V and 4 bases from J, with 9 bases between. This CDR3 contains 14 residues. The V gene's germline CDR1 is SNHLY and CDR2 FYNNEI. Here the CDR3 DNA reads TGTGCCAGCAGTCTGGCTAGGGGGGCCAACGTCCTGACTTTC. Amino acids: CASSLARGANVLTF.

The CDR3 is CASSTRLEENIQYF. The CDR3 nucleotides read TGTGCCAGCAGCACTCGACTAGAGGAGAACATTCAGTACTTC. The chain recombines TRBV7-2 with TRBJ2-4; D is perhaps TRBD2 (6 bases). Germline loops: CDR1 SGHTA, CDR2 FQGNSA. This CDR3 region has 14 residues. V was clipped by 5 bases and J by 7 bases, with 15 bases between them.

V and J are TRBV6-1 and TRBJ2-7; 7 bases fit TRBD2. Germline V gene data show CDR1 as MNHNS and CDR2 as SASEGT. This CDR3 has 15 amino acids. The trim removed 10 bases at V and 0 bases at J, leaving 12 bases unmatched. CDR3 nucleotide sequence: TGTGCCACAACGTCGAGGGGAGGGCCCTCCTACGAGCAGTACTTC. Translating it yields CATTSRGGPSYEQYF.

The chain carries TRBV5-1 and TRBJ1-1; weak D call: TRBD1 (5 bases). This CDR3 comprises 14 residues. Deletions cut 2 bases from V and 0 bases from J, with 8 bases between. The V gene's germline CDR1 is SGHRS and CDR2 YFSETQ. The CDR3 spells CASSFDSMNTEAFF. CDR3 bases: TGCGCCAGCAGCTTCGACAGCATGAACACTGAAGCTTTCTTT.

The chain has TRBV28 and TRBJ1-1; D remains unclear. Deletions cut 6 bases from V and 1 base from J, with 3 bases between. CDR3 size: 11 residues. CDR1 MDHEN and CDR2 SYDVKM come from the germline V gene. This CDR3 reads CASRRNTEAFF. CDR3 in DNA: TGTGCCAGCAGGAGGAACACTGAAGCTTTCTTT.

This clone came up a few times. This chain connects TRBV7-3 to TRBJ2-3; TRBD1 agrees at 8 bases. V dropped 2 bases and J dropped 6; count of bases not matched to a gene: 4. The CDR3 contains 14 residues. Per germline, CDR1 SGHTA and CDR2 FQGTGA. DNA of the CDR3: TGTGCCAGCAGCTTACAGGGGGCGCGGGATACGCAGTATTTT. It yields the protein CASSLQGARDTQYF.

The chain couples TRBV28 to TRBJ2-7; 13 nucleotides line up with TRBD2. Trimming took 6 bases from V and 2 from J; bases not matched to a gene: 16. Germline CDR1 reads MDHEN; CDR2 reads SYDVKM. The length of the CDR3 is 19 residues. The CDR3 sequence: CASSPGAEGTSGVPYEQYF. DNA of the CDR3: TGTGCCAGCAGCCCCGGGGCAGAGGGGACTAGCGGGGTACCCTACGAGCAGTACTTC.

CDR3 residues: CAWSPGLLKNQFF. The CDR3 DNA follows: TGTGCCTGGAGTCCAGGACTCCTGAAGAACCAGTTCTTC. The rearrangement links TRBV30 to TRBJ2-1; TRBD2 is a possible D gene (5 bases). This CDR3 is 13 amino acids long. V was pared by 2 bases and J by 13 bases, with 18 bases between. Per the germline V gene, CDR1 is GTSNPN and CDR2 is SVGIG (reference sequence).

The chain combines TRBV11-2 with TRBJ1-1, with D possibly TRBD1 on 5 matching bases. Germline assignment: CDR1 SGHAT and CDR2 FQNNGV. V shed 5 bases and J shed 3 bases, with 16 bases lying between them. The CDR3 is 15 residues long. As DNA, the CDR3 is TGTGCCAGCAGCCAGGGATCCAATTGGGACACTGAAGCTTTCTTT. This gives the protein CASSQGSNWDTEAFF.

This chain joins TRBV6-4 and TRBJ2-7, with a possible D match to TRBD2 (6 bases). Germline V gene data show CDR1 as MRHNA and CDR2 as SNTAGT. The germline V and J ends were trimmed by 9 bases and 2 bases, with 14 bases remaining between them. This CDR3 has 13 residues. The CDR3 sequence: CASQTRSPYEQYF. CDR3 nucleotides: TGTGCCAGTCAGACTAGATCCCCCTACGAGCAGTACTTC.

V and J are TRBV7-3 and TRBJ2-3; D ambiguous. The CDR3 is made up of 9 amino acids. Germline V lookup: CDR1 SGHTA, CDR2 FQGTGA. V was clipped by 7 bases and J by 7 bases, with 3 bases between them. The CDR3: CASNNTQYF. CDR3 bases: TGTGCCAGCAACAATACGCAGTATTTT.

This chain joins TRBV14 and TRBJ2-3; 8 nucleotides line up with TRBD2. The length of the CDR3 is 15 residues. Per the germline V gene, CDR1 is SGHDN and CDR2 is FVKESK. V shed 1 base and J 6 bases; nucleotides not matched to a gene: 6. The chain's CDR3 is CASSQGERESDTQYF. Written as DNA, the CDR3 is TGTGCCAGCAGCCAAGGCGAGCGGGAGAGTGATACGCAGTATTTT.

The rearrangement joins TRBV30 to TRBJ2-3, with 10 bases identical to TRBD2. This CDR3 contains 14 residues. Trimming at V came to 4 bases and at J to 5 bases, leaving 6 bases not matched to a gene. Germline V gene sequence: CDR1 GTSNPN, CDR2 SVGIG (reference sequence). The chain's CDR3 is CAWKPSGSRDTQYF. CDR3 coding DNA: TGTGCCTGGAAGCCTAGCGGGAGTAGAGATACGCAGTATTTT.

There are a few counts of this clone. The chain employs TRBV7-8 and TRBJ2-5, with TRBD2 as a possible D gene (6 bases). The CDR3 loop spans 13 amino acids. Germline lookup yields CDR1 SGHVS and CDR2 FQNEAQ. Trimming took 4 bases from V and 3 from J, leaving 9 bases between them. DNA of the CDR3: TGTGCCAGCAGCTGGGGACTGGAAGAGACCCAGTACTTC. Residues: CASSWGLEETQYF.

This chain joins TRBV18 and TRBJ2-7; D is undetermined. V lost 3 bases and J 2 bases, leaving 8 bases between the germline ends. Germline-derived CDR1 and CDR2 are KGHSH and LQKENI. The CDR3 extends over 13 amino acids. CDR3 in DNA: TGTGCCAGCTCACCGGCTCATACCTACGAGCAGTACTTC. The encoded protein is CASSPAHTYEQYF.

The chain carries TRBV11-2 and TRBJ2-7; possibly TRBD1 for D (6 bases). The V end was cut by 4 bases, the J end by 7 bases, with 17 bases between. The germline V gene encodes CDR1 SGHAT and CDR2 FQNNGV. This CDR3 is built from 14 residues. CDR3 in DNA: TGTGCCAGCAGCTCGGGCCCAGACAGGCGGGAGCAGTACTTC. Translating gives CASSSGPDRREQYF. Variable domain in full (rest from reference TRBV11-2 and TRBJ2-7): EAGVAQSPRYKIIEKRQSVAFWCNPISGHATLYWYQQILGQGPKLLIQFQNNGVVDDSQLPKDRFSAERLKGVDSTLKIQPAKLEDSAVYLCASSSGPDRREQYFGPGTRLTVT.

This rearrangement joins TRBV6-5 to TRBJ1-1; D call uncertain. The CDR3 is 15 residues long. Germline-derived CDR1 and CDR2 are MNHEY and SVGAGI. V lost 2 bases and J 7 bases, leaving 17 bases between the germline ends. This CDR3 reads CASSYLIGGFREAFF. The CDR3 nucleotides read TGTGCCAGCAGTTACCTCATAGGCGGGTTTCGTGAAGCTTTCTTT.

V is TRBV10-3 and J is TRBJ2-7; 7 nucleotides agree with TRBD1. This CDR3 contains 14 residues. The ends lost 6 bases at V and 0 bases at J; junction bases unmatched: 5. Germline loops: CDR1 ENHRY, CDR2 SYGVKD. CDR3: CAISLDRTSYEQYF. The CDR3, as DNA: TGTGCCATCAGCTTGGACAGGACCTCCTACGAGCAGTACTTC.